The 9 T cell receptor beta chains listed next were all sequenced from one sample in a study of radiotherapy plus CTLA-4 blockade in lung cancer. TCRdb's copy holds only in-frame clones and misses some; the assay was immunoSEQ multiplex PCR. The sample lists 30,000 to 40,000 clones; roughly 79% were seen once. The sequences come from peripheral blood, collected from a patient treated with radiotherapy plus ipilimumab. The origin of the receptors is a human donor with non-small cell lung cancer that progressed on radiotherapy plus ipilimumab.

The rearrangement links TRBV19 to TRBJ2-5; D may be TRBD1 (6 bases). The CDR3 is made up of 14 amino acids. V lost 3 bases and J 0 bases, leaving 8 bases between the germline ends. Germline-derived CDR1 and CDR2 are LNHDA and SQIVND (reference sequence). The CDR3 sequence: CASSMDRNQETQYF. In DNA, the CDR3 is TGTGCCAGTAGTATGGACAGAAACCAAGAGACCCAGTACTTC.

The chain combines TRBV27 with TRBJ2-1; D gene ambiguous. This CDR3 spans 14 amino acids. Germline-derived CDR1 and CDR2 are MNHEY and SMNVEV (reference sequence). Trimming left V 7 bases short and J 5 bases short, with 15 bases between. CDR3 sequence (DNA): TGTGCCAGCACCCGGAGACGGCCAGACAATGAGCAGTTCTTC. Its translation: CASTRRRPDNEQFF.

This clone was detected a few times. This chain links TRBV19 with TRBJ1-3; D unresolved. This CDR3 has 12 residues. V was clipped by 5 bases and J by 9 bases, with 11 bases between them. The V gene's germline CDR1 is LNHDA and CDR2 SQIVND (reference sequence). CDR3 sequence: CASSPNRATIYF. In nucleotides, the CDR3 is TGTGCCAGTAGTCCCAACCGTGCCACCATATATTTT.

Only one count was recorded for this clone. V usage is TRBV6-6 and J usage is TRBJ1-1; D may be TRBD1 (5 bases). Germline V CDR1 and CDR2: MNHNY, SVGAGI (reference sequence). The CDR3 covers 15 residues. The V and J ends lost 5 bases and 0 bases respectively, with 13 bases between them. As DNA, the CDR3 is TGTGCCAGCAGTAAGCTGACAGCCTTGAACACTGAAGCTTTCTTT. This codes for CASSKLTALNTEAFF.

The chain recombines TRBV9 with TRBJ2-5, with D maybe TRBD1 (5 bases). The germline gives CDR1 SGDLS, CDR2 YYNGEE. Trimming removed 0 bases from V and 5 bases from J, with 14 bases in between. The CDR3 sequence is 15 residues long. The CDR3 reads CASSVDPGPGETQYF. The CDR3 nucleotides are TGTGCCAGCAGCGTAGATCCAGGGCCAGGGGAGACCCAGTACTTC.

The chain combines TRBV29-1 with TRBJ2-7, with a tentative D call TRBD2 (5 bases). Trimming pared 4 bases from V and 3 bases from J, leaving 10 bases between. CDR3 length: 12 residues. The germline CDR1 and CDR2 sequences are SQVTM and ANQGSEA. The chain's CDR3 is CSVVGRDYEQYF. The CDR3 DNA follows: TGCAGCGTTGTAGGACGGGACTACGAGCAGTACTTC.

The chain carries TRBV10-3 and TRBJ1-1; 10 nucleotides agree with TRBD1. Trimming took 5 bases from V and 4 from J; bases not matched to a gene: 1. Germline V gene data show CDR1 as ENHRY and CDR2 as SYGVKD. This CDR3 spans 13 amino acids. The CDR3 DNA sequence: TGTGCCATCAGTAGGACAGGGGGCACTGAAGCTTTCTTT. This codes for CAISRTGGTEAFF.

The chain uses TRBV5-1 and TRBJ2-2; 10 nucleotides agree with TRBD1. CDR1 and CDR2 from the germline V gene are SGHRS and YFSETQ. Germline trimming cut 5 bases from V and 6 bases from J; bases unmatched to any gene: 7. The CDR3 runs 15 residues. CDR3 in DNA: TGCGCCAGCAGGAGGACAGGGGGGCGCCCCGGGGAGCTGTTTTTT. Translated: CASRRTGGRPGELFF.

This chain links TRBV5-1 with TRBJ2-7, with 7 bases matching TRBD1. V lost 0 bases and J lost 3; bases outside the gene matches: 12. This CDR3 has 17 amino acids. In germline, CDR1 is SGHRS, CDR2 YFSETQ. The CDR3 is CASSLGAGGTLLYEQYF. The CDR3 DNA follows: TGCGCCAGCAGCTTGGGGGCAGGGGGTACCCTCCTCTACGAGCAGTACTTC.